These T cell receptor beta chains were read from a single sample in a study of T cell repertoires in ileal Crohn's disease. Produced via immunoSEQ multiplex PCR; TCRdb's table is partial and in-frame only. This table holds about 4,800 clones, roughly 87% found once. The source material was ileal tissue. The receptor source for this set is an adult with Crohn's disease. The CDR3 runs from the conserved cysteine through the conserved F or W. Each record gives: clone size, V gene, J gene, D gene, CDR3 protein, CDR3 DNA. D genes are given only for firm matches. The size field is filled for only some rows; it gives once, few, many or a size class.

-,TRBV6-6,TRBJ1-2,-,CASTADGNYGYTF,TGTGCCAGCACCGCAGACGGAAACTATGGCTACACCTTC
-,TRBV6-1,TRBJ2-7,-,CASRVYSYEQYF,TGTGCCAGCAGGGTATACTCCTACGAGCAGTACTTC
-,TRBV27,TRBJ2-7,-,CASSLSGYRAGHEQYF,TGTGCCAGCAGTTTATCAGGATACAGGGCTGGCCACGAGCAGTACTTC
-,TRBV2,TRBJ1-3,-,CASSETVGNTIYF,TGTGCCAGCAGTGAGACGGTTGGAAACACCATATATTTT
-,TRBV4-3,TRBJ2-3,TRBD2,CASSQEFAGGPVDTQYF,TGCGCCAGCAGCCAAGAATTCGCGGGAGGGCCAGTAGATACGCAGTATTTT
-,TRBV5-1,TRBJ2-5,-,CASSWGRRDARQETQYF,TGCGCCAGCAGCTGGGGCAGGAGGGACGCCCGCCAAGAGACCCAGTACTTC
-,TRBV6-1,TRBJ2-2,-,CASSAEGRTGELFF,TGTGCCAGCAGTGCGGAGGGGAGGACCGGGGAGCTGTTTTTT
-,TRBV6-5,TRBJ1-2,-,CASSYSKAMRGYTF,TGTGCCAGCAGTTACTCGAAAGCTATGCGTGGCTACACCTTC
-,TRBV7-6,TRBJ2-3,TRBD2,CASSAGGGGRTDTQYF,TGTGCCAGCAGTGCGGGGGGCGGGGGAAGGACAGATACGCAGTATTTT
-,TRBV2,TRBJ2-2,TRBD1,CASSPRTGAAGELFF,TGTGCCAGCAGCCCTCGGACAGGGGCGGCCGGGGAGCTGTTTTTT
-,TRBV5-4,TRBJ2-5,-,CASSLEGAASETQYF,TGTGCCAGCAGCTTGGAAGGGGCCGCGAGCGAGACCCAGTACTTC
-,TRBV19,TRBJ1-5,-,CASRLQANQPQHF,TGTGCCAGTAGGTTACAGGCGAATCAGCCCCAGCATTTT
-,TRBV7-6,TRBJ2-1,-,CASSRTGTPYNEQFF,TGTGCCAGCAGCCGAACCGGGACTCCGTACAATGAGCAGTTCTTC
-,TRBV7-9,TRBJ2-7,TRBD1,CTSSLVDRVYEQYF,TGTACCAGCAGCTTGGTCGACAGGGTCTACGAGCAGTACTTC
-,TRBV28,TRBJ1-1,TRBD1,CASRGQGRTEAFF,TGTGCCAGCAGGGGACAGGGTAGGACTGAAGCTTTCTTT
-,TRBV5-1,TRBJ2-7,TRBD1,CASSPYRQGVSIEQYF,TGCGCCAGCAGCCCTTACCGACAGGGAGTTTCAATCGAGCAGTACTTC
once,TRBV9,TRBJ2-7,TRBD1,CASSVGGTEHRYEQYF,TGTGCCAGCAGCGTAGGGGGGACAGAGCACCGCTACGAGCAGTACTTC
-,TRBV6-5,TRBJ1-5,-,CASSYSNSNQPQHF,TGTGCCAGCAGTTACTCGAATAGCAATCAGCCCCAGCATTTT
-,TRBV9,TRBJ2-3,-,CASSLAGLGTDTQYF,TGTGCCAGCAGCTTGGCAGGGTTGGGCACAGATACGCAGTATTTT
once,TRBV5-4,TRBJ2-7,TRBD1,CASSLGTGAGGDEQYF,TGTGCCAGCAGCTTGGGGACGGGGGCAGGGGGCGACGAGCAGTACTTC
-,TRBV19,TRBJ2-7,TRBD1,CASNPTGDSGEQYF,TGTGCCAGTAACCCGACAGGGGACTCGGGCGAGCAGTACTTC
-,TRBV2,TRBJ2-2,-,CASRQRPRGGELFF,TGTGCCAGCAGACAGCGACCCCGGGGCGGGGAGCTGTTTTTT
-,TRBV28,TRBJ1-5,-,CASSLVVSNQPQHF,TGTGCCAGCAGTTTAGTCGTTAGCAATCAGCCCCAGCATTTT
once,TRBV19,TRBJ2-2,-,CASSWAPGRGTGELFF,TGTGCCAGTAGTTGGGCTCCGGGTCGGGGGACCGGGGAGCTGTTTTTT
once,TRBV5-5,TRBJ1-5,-,CASSLVPYSNQPQHF,TGTGCCAGCAGCTTGGTTCCTTATAGCAATCAGCCCCAGCATTTT
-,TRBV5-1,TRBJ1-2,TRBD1,CASSLDGQETYGYTF,TGCGCCAGCAGCTTGGATGGACAGGAGACCTATGGCTACACCTTC
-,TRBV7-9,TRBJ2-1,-,CASSSLTGYNEQFF,TGTGCCAGCAGCTCCCTGACAGGTTACAATGAGCAGTTCTTC
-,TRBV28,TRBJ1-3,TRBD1,CASSSGQASGNTIYF,TGTGCCAGCAGTTCCGGACAGGCCTCTGGAAACACCATATATTTT
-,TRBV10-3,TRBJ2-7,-,CAITVTTGGKGEQYF,TGTGCCATCACCGTAACGACAGGAGGGAAGGGCGAGCAGTACTTC
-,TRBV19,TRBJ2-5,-,CASSNTGSRETQYF,TGTGCCAGTAGCAATACAGGGTCAAGAGAGACCCAGTACTTC
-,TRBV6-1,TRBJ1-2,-,CASSEAGVLTNYGYTF,TGTGCCAGCAGTGAAGCCGGAGTCTTAACTAACTATGGCTACACCTTC
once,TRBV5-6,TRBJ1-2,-,CASSRGRANYGYTF,TGTGCCAGCAGCCGGGGTCGGGCTAACTATGGCTACACCTTC
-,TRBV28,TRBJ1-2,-,CASSSDYGYTF,TGTGCCAGCAGTTCAGACTATGGCTACACCTTC
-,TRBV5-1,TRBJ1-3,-,CASSFSGATGSSGNTIYF,TGCGCCAGCAGCTTTTCGGGAGCCACGGGGAGCTCTGGAAACACCATATATTTT